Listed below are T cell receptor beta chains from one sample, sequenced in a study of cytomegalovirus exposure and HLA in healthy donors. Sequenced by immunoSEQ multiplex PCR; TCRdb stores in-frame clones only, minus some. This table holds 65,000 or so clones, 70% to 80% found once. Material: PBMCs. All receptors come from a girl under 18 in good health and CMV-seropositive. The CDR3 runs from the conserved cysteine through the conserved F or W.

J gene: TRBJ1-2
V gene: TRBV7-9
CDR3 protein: CASSLSGGTSEGYTF

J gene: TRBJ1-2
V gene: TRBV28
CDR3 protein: CASSLPSLFPYGYTF

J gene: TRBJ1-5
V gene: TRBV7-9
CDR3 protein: CASSSLGGGRGNQPQHF

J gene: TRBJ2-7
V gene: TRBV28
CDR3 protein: CASSSKPYEQYF

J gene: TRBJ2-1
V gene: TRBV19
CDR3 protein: CASRSQNSYNEQFF

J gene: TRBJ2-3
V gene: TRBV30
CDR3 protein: CAWSYRAGERIGTDTQYF

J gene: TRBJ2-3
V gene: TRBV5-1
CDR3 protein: CASSLSRTSGANTQYF

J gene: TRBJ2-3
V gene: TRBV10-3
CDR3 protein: CAISPSSGGTDTQYF

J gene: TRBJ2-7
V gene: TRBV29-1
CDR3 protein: CSVGRGPYEQYF

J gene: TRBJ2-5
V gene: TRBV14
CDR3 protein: CASSLSGGLGETQYF

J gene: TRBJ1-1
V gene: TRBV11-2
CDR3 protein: CASSIGSAGAFF

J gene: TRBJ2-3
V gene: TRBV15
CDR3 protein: CATTYRGRGTDTQYF

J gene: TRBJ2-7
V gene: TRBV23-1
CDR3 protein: CASSLPGGSTGWEQYF

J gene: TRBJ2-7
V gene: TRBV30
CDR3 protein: CAWSVLPGQPYEQYF

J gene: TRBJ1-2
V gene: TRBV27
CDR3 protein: CASSNRGPYGYTF

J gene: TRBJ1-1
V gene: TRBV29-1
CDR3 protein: CSVAQRTGGKAFF

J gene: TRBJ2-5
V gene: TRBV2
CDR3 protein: CASSGDEGTQYF

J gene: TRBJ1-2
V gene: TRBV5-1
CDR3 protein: CASSLQTNYGYTF

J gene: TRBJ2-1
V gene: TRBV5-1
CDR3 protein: CASSSTGDNEQFF

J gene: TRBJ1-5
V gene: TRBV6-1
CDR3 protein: CASSVEQGHNQPQHF

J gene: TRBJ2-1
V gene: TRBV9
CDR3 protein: CASSSGSAGDEQFF

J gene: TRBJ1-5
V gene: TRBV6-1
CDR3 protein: CASSEPGGSQPQHF

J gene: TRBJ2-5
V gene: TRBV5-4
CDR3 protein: CASSSGQGAQETQYF

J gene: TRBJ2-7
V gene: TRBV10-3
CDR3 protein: CAISEFRGRGLEQYF